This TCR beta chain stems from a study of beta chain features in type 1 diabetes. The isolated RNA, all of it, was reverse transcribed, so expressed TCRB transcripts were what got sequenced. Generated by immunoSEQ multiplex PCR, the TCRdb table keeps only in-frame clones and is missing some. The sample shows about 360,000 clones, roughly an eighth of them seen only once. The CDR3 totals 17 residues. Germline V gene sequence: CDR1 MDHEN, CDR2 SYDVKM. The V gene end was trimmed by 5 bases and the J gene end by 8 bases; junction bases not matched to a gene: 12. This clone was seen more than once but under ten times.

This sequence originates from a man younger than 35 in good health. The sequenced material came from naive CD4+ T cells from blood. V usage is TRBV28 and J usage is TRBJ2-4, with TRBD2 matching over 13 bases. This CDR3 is CASSAPGTSGKKDIQYF. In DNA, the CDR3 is TGTGCCAGCAGTGCCCCCGGGACTAGCGGGAAGAAGGACATTCAGTACTTC.